These 2 T cell receptor beta chains were all obtained from the same sample, sequenced in a study of shared clonotypes between healthy human individuals. The data were produced by immunoSEQ multiplex PCR, yet TCRdb's version contains in-frame clones alone and is incomplete. The repertoire consists of a few million clones, with 90% to 95% occurring once and the leading ten covering more than 1.5%. The naive CD8 population came from CD45RO-negative cells selected for CCR7, without terminally differentiated effector memory CD45RA+ cells. Input material: naive CD8+ T cells from PBMCs. Source of these receptors: a man aged 18 to 30 in good health. Some clones in this sample may be carry-over from other donors' samples.

This clone was observed once. The chain has TRBV14 and TRBJ2-7; D gene ambiguous. V shed 2 bases and J shed 0 bases, with 11 bases lying between them. Germline loops: CDR1 SGHDN, CDR2 FVKESK. There are 15 residues in the CDR3. CDR3: CASSQPSRPSYEQYF. CDR3 DNA: TGTGCCAGCAGCCAACCATCAAGACCCTCCTACGAGCAGTACTTC.

The chain joins TRBV14 to TRBJ2-5; maybe TRBD1 (5 bases). CDR3 length equals 15 residues. Germline-derived CDR1 and CDR2 are SGHDN and FVKESK. V was cut by 4 bases and J by 5 bases, with 17 bases left in between. The DNA of the CDR3 is TGTGCCAGCAGCCTGACAGCTCTTCCCGGGGAGACCCAGTACTTC. Its translation: CASSLTALPGETQYF.